This TCR beta chain emerged from a study of shared clonotypes between healthy human individuals. Across the whole study: Per donor, CD8 memory used one plate, CD8 naive used two, CD4 memory used three and CD4 naive used three. Study-level findings and limits: Researchers sampled only blood; tissue repertoires likely differ.

Comments on this clone: Its target is unknown.

The CDR3 consists of 17 residues. Germline V gene sequence: CDR1 MGHRA, CDR2 YSYEKL. V dropped 6 bases and J dropped 1 base, with 19 bases sitting between them. Genomic DNA of every subset was divided equally among multiple immunoSEQ plates. Assay: immunoSEQ multiplex PCR; the TCRdb copy retains only in-frame clones and omits some. The sample contains over 400,000 clones, approximately 94% of which appear only once. The specimen sequenced was naive CD4+ T cells sorted from blood. The subset is: CD45RA+ positively selected. J is TRBJ1-5 and V is TRBV4-1; tentative D call: TRBD1 (5 bases). This receptor was taken from a woman younger than 45 in good health. CDR3 bases: TGCGCCAGCAGTCTCCAATCGATCGCAGGGAGCAATCAGCCCCAGCATTTT. Encoded protein: CASSLQSIAGSNQPQHF.